The rows below give T cell receptor beta chains drawn from one sample of a study of blood T cell repertoires in COVID-19. Clones were sequenced by immunoSEQ multiplex PCR, and TCRdb holds only the in-frame ones, with some missing. The sample has about 220,000 clones, more than 65% seen once; the top ten hold over 2.5%. Sequenced: peripheral blood. These TCRs come from a woman under 40 who had recovered from COVID-19. The CDR3 runs from the conserved cysteine through the conserved F or W. D genes are given only for firm matches. A row's size may be missing; if present it is once, few, many or a size class.

J,V,D,size,DNA,CDR3
TRBJ2-7,TRBV10-1,TRBD2,NA,TGCGCCAGCAGTGAATCAGGGACTAGCGGCCCCTACGAGCAGTACTTC,CASSESGTSGPYEQYF
TRBJ2-3,TRBV10-1,TRBD2,NA,TGCGCCAGCAGCCTCACCCTGGCTAGCGGGGGGGTGTCAGATACGCAGTATTTT,CASSLTLASGGVSDTQYF
TRBJ1-6,TRBV12-3/TRBV12-4,TRBD1,NA,TGTGCCAGCAGGGCACAGGGGAATTCACCCCTCCACTTT,CASRAQGNSPLHF
TRBJ1-5,TRBV6-6,NA,NA,TGTGCCAGCAGTTACCAGGACAGCTATAGCAATCAGCCCCAGCATTTT,CASSYQDSYSNQPQHF
TRBJ1-2,TRBV4-1,TRBD1,NA,TGCGCCAGCAGCCAAGCAGGGACAGAGACGTATGGCTACACCTTC,CASSQAGTETYGYTF
TRBJ1-2,TRBV28,TRBD1,NA,TGTGCCAGCAGCCCCGACAGGGGTCGAAACTATGGCTACACCTTC,CASSPDRGRNYGYTF
TRBJ2-4,TRBV10-1,NA,NA,TGCGCCAGCAGTGAAGTTGTAGGGGACAAAGTGATTTTAGCCAAAAACATTCAGTACTTC,CASSEVVGDKVILAKNIQYF
TRBJ2-2,TRBV7-3,TRBD2,NA,TGTGCCAGCAGCTTAAGGGGAGGGCTTGCCGGGGAGCTGTTTTTT,CASSLRGGLAGELFF
TRBJ2-7,TRBV9,TRBD2,NA,TGTGCCAGCAGCGTATCGGTAGCGGGAGGTGGCAACGAGCAGTACTTC,CASSVSVAGGGNEQYF
TRBJ1-1,TRBV28,NA,once,TGTGCCAGCAGTTTACGGTTCAGGGTCACTGAAGCTTTCTTT,CASSLRFRVTEAFF
TRBJ2-7,TRBV10-3,NA,NA,TGTGCCACCTGGGACACCTCCTACGAGCAGTACTTC,CATWDTSYEQYF
TRBJ2-1,TRBV24-1,TRBD2,NA,TGTGCCCCTAGACTAGCGCGACCGCAGTTCTTC,CAPRLARPQFF
TRBJ2-1,TRBV4-1,TRBD2,NA,TGCGCCAGCAGATCCGGACTAGCGGGCGACAATGAGCAGTTCTTC,CASRSGLAGDNEQFF
TRBJ1-5,TRBV28,NA,few,TGTGCCAGCAGTCCAGGGGCGAGTGCTCAGCCCCAGCATTTT,CASSPGASAQPQHF
TRBJ2-7,TRBV28,TRBD2,once,TGTGCCAGCAGTAACCCGACTAGCGGGAGGGGTAGCGAGCAGTACTTC,CASSNPTSGRGSEQYF
TRBJ1-1,TRBV28,NA,once,TGTGCCAGCAGTGTAACCCGGTCGAACACTGAAGCTTTCTTT,CASSVTRSNTEAFF
TRBJ2-2,TRBV30,TRBD1,NA,TGTGCCTGGAGTTTGGACAGGGGATTCACCGGGGAGCTGTTTTTT,CAWSLDRGFTGELFF
TRBJ2-3,TRBV27,TRBD2,NA,TGTGCCAGCAGTCGGGACTATACTTCCGATACGCAGTATTTT,CASSRDYTSDTQYF
TRBJ2-7,TRBV6-5,TRBD1,few,TGTGCCAGCAGGTCGGGACAGGGAGCGTCCTACGAGCAGTACTTC,CASRSGQGASYEQYF
TRBJ2-5,TRBV5-1,NA,NA,TGCGCCAGCAGTGGTCAGGTTCAAGAGACCCAGTACTTC,CASSGQVQETQYF
TRBJ1-6,TRBV18,TRBD1,NA,TGTGCCAGCTCACAGGGACAGCCTGATAATTCACCCCTCCACTTT,CASSQGQPDNSPLHF
TRBJ1-2,TRBV3-1/TRBV3-2,NA,once,TGTGCCAGCAGCCAAGTTTCCGAGGGCACCTATGGCTACACCTTC,CASSQVSEGTYGYTF
TRBJ2-1,TRBV28,TRBD2,NA,TGTGCCAGCAGTAGACTAGCGGGAGGGGGAGATGAGCAGTTCTTC,CASSRLAGGGDEQFF
TRBJ2-3,TRBV18,TRBD2,once,TGTGCCAGCTCCCCCGGGACTAGCGGGAGGAATACGCAGTATTTT,CASSPGTSGRNTQYF
TRBJ1-6,TRBV30,TRBD1,NA,TGTGCCTGGGGGTCAGGGGGCAATTATAATTCACCCCTCCACTTT,CAWGSGGNYNSPLHF
TRBJ2-1,TRBV30,TRBD2,NA,TGTGCCTGGGGGTCGGGAGGGCGCTCCTACAATGAGCAGTTCTTC,CAWGSGGRSYNEQFF
TRBJ1-2,TRBV7-2,NA,NA,TGTGCCAGCAGCCCGGACGCAGGGGACTATGGCTACACCTTC,CASSPDAGDYGYTF
TRBJ2-1,TRBV3-1/TRBV3-2,TRBD2,NA,TGTGCCAGCAGCCAACTCGCGGGAGAAGGGGATGAGCAGTTCTTC,CASSQLAGEGDEQFF
TRBJ2-3,TRBV9,TRBD2,NA,TGTGCCAGCAGCGTGGGGTCTAGCGGGTTTAGCACAGATACGCAGTATTTT,CASSVGSSGFSTDTQYF
TRBJ1-2,TRBV9,NA,NA,TGTGCCAGCAGCGTAGATCACAGCTGGGCTAACTATGGCTACACCTTC,CASSVDHSWANYGYTF
TRBJ1-4,TRBV30,NA,NA,TGTGCCTGGAGTGGAATTACGGGTGAAAAACTGTTTTTT,CAWSGITGEKLFF
TRBJ2-5,TRBV29-1,TRBD2,NA,TGCAGCGTAGGACTAGCGGGAAACGATGGGGAGACCCAGTACTTC,CSVGLAGNDGETQYF
TRBJ1-2,TRBV28,TRBD1,NA,TGTGCCGCCTTAGACAGGGATTATGGCTACACCTTC,CAALDRDYGYTF
TRBJ2-2,TRBV27,TRBD1,once,TGTGCCAGCAGCAGACCCCCACAGGGGGGACCCGGGGAGCTGTTTTTT,CASSRPPQGGPGELFF
TRBJ1-1,TRBV11-1,TRBD1,NA,TGTGCCAGCAGCTCCCGGGGACAGGGGGGCACTGAAGCTTTCTTT,CASSSRGQGGTEAFF
TRBJ2-3,TRBV30,NA,NA,TGTGCCTGGAGTGTAGGGGTAGATACGCAGTATTTT,CAWSVGVDTQYF
TRBJ2-3,TRBV2,TRBD1,NA,TGTGCCAGCAGAGGGACAGGGGGAGATACGCAGTATTTT,CASRGTGGDTQYF
TRBJ2-7,TRBV29-1,TRBD2,NA,TGCAGCGTTGCTGCGCCGAGCGGGGGAAAGAGGGGCGGACTCGAGCAGTACTTC,CSVAAPSGGKRGGLEQYF
TRBJ2-7,TRBV5-1,TRBD2,NA,TGCGCCAGCAGCCAGAGCGGGGGCCTCAGCTCCTACGAGCAGTACTTC,CASSQSGGLSSYEQYF
TRBJ1-1,TRBV28,TRBD1,NA,TGTGCCAGCAGTTTCGGGATCCGAGACAGGGGTAGAAACACTGAAGCTTTCTTT,CASSFGIRDRGRNTEAFF
TRBJ2-1,TRBV30,TRBD1,NA,TGTGCCTGGTTAGTGGGACAGGGGTTGAATGAGCAGTTCTTC,CAWLVGQGLNEQFF
TRBJ1-1,TRBV28,NA,NA,TGTGCCAGCAGTGCCTACGACACAGGGATCACTGAAGCTTTCTTT,CASSAYDTGITEAFF
TRBJ2-2,TRBV29-1,TRBD1,NA,TGCAGCGTCGACAGGGGGCACACCGGGGAGCTGTTTTTT,CSVDRGHTGELFF